This T cell receptor beta chain was captured by sequencing in a study of cytomegalovirus exposure and HLA in healthy donors. Study-wide results and caveats: Later analysis suggested links between common viral pathogens and several top significant clusters.

As concerns this clone: Its antigen is as yet unknown.

Germline-derived CDR1 and CDR2 are MNHEY and SMNVEV (reference sequence). Trimming cost V 5 bases and J 4 bases, with 14 bases left between them. The CDR3 consists of 15 residues. PCR used 60 Vbeta primers and 13 Jbeta primers. Libraries were prepared by immunoSEQ multiplex PCR; TCRdb keeps only in-frame clonotypes and omits some of them. This table holds 80,000 to 90,000 clones, roughly 81% found once. This receptor was taken from a woman aged 25 to 39 in good health and CMV-seronegative. Input material: PBMCs. The V gene is TRBV27, the J gene TRBJ2-2; weak D call: TRBD2 (5 bases). The CDR3 sequence is CASSTLPGGTGELFF. CDR3 nucleotides: TGTGCCAGCAGTACCCTACCCGGAGGCACCGGGGAGCTGTTTTTT.